This T cell receptor (beta chain) is from a study of blood T cell repertoires in COVID-19. Overall study context: PBMCs, B-cell-depleted T cells, or T cells provided the cDNA or gDNA that made up the material.

Generated by immunoSEQ multiplex PCR, the TCRdb table keeps only in-frame clones and is missing some. In the table there are over 150,000 clones, roughly 86% of which are singletons. The CDR3 totals 17 residues. Looked up from germline, CDR1 is SGHDT and CDR2 is YYEEEE. V dropped 1 base and J dropped 2 bases, with 15 bases sitting between them. A single count supports this clone. The sequenced material came from peripheral blood. The chain links TRBV5-6 to TRBJ1-4; unclear D gene. This clonotype was obtained from a man in his forties or fifties with active or convalescent COVID-19. CDR3: CASSLFRGSATNEKLFF. In DNA form, the CDR3 reads TGTGCCAGCAGCTTGTTCCGGGGATCGGCGACTAATGAAAAACTGTTTTTT.